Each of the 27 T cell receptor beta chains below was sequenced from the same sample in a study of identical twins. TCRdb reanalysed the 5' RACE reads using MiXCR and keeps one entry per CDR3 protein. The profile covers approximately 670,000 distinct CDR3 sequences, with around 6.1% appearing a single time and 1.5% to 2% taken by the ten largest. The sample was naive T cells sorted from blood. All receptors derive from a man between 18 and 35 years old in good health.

The CDR3 DNA is TGTGCCAGCTCACCACCCGGACAGAGGATCTCTGGAAACACCATATATTTT. Its translation is CASSPPGQRISGNTIYF. The chain is built from TRBV18 and TRBJ1-3; a weak D match, TRBD1 (6 bases). CDR3 length equals 17 residues. Germline CDR1 KGHSH, CDR2 LQKENI. V was cut by 0 bases and J by 0 bases, with 12 bases left in between.

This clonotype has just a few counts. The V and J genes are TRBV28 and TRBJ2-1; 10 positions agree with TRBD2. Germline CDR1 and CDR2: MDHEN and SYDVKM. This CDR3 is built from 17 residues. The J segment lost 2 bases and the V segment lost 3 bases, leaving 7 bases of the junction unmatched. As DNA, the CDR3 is TGTGCCAGCAGTTTCCTAGCGGGAGCAGATACCTACAATGAGCAGTTCTTC. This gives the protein CASSFLAGADTYNEQFF.

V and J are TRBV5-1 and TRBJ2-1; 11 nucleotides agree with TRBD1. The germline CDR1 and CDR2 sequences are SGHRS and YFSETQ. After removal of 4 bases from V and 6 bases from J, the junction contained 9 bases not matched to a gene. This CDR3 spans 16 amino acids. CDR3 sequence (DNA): TGCGCCAGCAGCCTGACCCCGGGACAGGGGGGCAATGAGCAGTTCTTC. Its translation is CASSLTPGQGGNEQFF. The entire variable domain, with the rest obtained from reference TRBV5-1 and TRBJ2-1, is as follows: KAGVTQTPRYLIKTRGQQVTLSCSPISGHRSVSWYQQTPGQGLQFLFEYFSETQRNKGNFPGRFSGRQFSNSRSEMNVSTLELGDSALYLCASSLTPGQGGNEQFFGPGTRLTVL.

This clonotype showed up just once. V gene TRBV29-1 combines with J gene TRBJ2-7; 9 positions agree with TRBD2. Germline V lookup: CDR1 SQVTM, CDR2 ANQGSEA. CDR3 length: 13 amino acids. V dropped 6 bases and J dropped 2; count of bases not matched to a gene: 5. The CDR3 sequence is CSVRLAETYEQYF. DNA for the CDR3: TGCAGCGTAAGACTAGCGGAAACCTACGAGCAGTACTTC.

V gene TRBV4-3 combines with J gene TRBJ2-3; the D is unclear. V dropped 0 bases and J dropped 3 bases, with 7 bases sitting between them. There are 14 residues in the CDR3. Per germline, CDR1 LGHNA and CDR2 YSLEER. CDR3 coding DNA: TGCGCCAGCAGCCAAGATTACGAGACAGATACGCAGTATTTT. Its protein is CASSQDYETDTQYF.

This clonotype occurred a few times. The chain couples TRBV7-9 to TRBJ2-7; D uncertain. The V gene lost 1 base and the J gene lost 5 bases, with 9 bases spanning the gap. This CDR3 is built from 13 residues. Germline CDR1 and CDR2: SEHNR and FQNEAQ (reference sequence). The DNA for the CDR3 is TGTGCCAGCAGCTTAGTGGGCTCGAACGAGCAGTACGTC. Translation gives CASSLVGSNEQYV.

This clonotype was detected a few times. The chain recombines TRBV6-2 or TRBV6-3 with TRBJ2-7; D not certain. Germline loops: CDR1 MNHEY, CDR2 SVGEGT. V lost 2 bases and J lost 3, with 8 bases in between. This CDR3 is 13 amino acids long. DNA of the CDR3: TGTGCCAGCAGTTACGCCGACATCTACGAGCAGTACGTC. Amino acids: CASSYADIYEQYV.

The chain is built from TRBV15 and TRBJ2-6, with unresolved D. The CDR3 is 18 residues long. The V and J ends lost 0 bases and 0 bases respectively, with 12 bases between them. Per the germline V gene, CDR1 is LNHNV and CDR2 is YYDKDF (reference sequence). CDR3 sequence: CATSRDTLVNSGANVLTF. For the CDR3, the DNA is TGTGCCACCAGCAGAGATACGTTGGTAAACTCTGGGGCCAACGTCCTGACTTTC. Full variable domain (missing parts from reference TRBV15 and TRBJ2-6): DAMVIQNPRYQVTQFGKPVTLSCSQTLNHNVMYWYQQKSSQAPKLLFHYYDKDFNNEADTPDNFQSRRPNTSFCFLDIRSPGLGDTAMYLCATSRDTLVNSGANVLTFGAGSRLTVL.

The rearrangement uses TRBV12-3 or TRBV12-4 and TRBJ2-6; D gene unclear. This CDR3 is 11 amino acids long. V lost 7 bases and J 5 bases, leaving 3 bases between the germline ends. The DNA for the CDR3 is TGTGCCAGCATCAGGGCCAACGTCCTGACTTTC. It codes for CASIRANVLTF.

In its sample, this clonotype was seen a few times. This CDR3 is CSAGSQGAYEQYF. Written as DNA, the CDR3 is TGCAGTGCGGGAAGCCAGGGGGCCTACGAGCAGTACTTC. The chain is built from TRBV20-1 and TRBJ2-7; 7 nucleotides match TRBD1. V lost 6 bases, J lost 2 bases, and 7 bases stayed unmatched. From germline, CDR1 is DFQATT and CDR2 SNEGSKA (reference sequence). This CDR3 is 13 amino acids long.

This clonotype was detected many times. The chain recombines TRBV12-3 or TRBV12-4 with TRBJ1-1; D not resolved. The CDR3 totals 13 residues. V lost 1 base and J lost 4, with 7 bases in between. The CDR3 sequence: CASSLGGITEAFF. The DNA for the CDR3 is TGTGCCAGCAGTTTAGGGGGAATCACTGAAGCTTTCTTT.

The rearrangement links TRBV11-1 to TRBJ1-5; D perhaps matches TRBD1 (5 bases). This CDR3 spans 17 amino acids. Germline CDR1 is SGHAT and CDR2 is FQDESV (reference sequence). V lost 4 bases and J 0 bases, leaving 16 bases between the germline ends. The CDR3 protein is CASSSGGILDSNQPQHF. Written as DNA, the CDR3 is TGTGCCAGCAGCTCCGGGGGGATTCTCGATAGCAATCAGCCCCAGCATTTT.

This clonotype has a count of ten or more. The DNA of the CDR3 is TGCAGTGCGGCGGACAGTACCTACGAGCAGTACTTC. Translating it yields CSAADSTYEQYF. The chain joins TRBV20-1 to TRBJ2-7; D might be TRBD1 (6 bases). The CDR3 spans 12 residues. V lost 6 bases to trimming and J lost 2 bases, with 11 bases between them. CDR1 and CDR2 (germline): DFQATT, SNEGSKA (reference sequence).

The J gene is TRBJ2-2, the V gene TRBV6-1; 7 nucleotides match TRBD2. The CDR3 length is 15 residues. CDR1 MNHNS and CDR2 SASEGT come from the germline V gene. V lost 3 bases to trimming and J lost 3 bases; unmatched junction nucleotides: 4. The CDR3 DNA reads TGTGCCAGCAGTGAGGTTAGCGGGTACACCGGGGAGCTGTTTTTT. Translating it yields CASSEVSGYTGELFF.

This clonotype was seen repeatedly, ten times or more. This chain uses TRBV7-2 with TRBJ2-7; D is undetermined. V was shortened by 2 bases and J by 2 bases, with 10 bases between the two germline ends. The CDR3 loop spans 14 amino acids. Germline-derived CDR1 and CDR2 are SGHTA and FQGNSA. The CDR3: CASSLNMRPYEQYF. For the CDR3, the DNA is TGTGCCAGCAGCTTAAATATGAGACCCTACGAGCAGTACTTC.

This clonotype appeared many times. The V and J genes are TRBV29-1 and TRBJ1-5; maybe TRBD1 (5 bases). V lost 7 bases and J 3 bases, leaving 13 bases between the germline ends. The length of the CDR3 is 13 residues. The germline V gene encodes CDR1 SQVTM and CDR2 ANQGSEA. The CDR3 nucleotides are TGCAGCGCAAAGGCGGGGCACAATCAGCCCCAGCATTTT. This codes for CSAKAGHNQPQHF.

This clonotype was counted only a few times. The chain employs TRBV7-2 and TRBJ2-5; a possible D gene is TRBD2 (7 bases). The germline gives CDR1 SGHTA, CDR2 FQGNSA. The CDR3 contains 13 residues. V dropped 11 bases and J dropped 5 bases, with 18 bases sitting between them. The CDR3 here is CASKGGGGETQYF. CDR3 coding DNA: TGTGCCTCAAAGGGGGGAGGGGGGGAGACCCAGTACTTC.

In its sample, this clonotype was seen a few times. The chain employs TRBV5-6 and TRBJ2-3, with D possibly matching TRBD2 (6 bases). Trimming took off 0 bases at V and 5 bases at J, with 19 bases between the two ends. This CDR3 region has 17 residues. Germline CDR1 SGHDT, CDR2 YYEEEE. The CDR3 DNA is TGTGCCAGCAGCTTGGCAGGCGGGATACGACGGGGAGATACGCAGTATTTT. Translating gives CASSLAGGIRRGDTQYF.

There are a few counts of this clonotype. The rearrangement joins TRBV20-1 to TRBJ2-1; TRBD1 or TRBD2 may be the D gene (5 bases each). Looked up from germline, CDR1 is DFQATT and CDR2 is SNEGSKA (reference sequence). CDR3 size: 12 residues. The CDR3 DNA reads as TGCAGCCCGGGGCGGGTTAACAATGAGCAGTTCTTC. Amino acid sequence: CSPGRVNNEQFF.

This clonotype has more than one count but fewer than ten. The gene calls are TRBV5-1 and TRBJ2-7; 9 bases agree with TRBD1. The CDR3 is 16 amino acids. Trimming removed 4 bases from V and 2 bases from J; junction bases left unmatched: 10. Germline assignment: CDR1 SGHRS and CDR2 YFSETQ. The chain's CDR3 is CASSPIQGARTYEQYF. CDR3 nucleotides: TGCGCCAGCAGCCCGATACAGGGGGCGCGGACCTACGAGCAGTACTTC.

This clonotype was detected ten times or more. CDR3 in amino acids: CASSPSGDGQYNEQFF. The CDR3 DNA is TGTGCCAGCAGCCCATCAGGGGACGGACAATACAATGAGCAGTTCTTC. The chain is built from TRBV7-7 and TRBJ2-1; tentative D call: TRBD1 (6 bases). The germline V gene encodes CDR1 SSHAT and CDR2 FNYEAQ (reference sequence). The length of the CDR3 is 16 residues. V lost 5 bases and J 4 bases, leaving 18 bases between the germline ends.

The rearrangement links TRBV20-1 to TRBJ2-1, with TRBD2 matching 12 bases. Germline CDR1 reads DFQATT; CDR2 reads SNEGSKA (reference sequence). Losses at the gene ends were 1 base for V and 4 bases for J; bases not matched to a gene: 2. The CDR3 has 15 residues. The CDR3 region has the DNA TGCAGTGCTAGAGTTGGGACTAGCGGGTACAATGAGCAGTTCTTC. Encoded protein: CSARVGTSGYNEQFF.

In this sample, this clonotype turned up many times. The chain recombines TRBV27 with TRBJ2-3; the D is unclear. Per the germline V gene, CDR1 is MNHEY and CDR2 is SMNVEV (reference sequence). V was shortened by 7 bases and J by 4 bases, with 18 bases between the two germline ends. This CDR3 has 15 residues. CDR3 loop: CASTALGGVSDTQYF. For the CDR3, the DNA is TGTGCCAGCACCGCCTTAGGTGGGGTATCAGATACGCAGTATTTT.

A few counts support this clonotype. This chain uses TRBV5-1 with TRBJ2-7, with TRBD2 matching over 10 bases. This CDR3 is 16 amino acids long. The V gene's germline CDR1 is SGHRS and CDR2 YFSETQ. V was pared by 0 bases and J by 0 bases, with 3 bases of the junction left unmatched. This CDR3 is CASSLGASGSSYEQYF. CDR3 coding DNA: TGCGCCAGCAGCTTGGGAGCTAGCGGGAGCTCCTACGAGCAGTACTTC.

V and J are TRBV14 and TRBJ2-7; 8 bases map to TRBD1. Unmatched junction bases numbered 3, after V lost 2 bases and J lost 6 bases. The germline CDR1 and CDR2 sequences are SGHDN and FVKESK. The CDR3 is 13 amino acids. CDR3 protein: CASSQPTGAEQYF. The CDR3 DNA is TGTGCCAGCAGCCAACCGACAGGGGCCGAGCAGTACTTC.

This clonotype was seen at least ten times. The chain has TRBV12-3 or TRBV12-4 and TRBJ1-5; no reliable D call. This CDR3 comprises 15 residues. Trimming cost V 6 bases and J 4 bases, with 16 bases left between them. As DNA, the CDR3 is TGTGCCAGCAGCCCCACCCAACTTCCAAATCAGCCCCAGCATTTT. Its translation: CASSPTQLPNQPQHF.

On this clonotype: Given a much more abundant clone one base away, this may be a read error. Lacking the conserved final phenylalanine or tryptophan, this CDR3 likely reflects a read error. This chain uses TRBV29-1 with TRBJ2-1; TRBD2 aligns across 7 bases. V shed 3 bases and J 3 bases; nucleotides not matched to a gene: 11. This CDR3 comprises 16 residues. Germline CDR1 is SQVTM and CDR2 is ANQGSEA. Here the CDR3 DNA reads TGCAGCGTTGAGGGTGGAGCGGGAACGGGCTACAATGAGCAGTTCTCC. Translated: CSVEGGAGTGYNEQFS.